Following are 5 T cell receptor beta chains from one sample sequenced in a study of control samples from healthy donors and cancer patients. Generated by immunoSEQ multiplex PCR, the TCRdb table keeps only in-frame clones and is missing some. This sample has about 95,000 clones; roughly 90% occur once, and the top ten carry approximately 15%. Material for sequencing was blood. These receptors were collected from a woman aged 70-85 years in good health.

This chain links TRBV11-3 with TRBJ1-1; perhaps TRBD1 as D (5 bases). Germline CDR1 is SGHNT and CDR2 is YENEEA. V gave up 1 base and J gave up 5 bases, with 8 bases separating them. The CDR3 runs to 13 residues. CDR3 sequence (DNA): TGTGCCAGCAGCTTAGCAGGGAGGACTGAAGCTTTCTTT. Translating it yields CASSLAGRTEAFF.

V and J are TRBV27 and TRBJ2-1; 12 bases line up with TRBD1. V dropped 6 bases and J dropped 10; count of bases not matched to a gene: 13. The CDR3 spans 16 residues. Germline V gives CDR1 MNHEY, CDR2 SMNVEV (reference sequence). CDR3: CASRSLPGQGAREQFF. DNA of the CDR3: TGTGCCAGCAGGAGTCTTCCGGGACAGGGGGCTAGGGAGCAGTTCTTC.

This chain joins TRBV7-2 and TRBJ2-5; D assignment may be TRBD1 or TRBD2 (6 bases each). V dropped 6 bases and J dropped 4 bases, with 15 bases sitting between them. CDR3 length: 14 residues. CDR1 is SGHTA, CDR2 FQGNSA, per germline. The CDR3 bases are TGTGCCAGCAGACCAAGGGGGGACCGAGAGACCCAGTACTTC. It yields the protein CASRPRGDRETQYF. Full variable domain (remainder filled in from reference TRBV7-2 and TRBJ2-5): GAGVSQSPSNKVTEKGKDVELRCDPISGHTALYWYRQSLGQGLEFLIYFQGNSAPDKSGLPSDRFSAERTGGSVSTLTIQRTQQEDSAVYLCASRPRGDRETQYFGPGTRLLVL.

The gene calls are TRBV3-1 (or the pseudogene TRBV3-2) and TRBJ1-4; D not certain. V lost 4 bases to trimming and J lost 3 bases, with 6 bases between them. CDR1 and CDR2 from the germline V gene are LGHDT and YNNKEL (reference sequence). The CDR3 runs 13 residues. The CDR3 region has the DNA TGTGCCAGCAGCCGCGGGGCTAATGAAAAACTGTTTTTT. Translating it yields CASSRGANEKLFF.

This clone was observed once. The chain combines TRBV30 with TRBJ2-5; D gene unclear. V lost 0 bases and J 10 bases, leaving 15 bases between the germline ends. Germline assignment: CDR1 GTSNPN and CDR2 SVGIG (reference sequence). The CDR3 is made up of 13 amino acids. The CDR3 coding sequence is TGTGCCTGGAGTGTACTTGTAGGTCGGAACCAGTACTTC. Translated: CAWSVLVGRNQYF. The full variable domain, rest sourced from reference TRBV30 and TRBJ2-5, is SQTIHQWPATLVQPVGSPLSLECTVEGTSNPNLYWYRQAAGRGLQLLFYSVGIGQISSEVPQNLSASRPQDRQFILSSKKLLLSDSGFYLCAWSVLVGRNQYFGPGTRLLVL.